One sample yielded the 17 T cell receptor beta chains listed below, sequenced in a study of T cell responses to AZD1222 COVID-19 vaccine (dated by TCRdb to the early 2020s). The library was prepared using the immunoSEQ multiplex PCR assay. The immuneACCESS repertoire file appears here via TCRdb, limited to in-frame rearrangements. These files lack a portion of the clones; in checked studies, under half of the deficit traces to unresolved V genes, and the cause of the others is not known. This sample comprises tens of thousands of clones, around nine tenths of them detected only once. Of the sample, around 2% is held by the ten largest clones. This specimen's time point label, interpreted: baseline before first vaccination. The source material was peripheral blood, sampled on day 0 of AZD1222 vaccination. Receptors were obtained from an adult in good health.

The CDR3 is CASSFVSGGSNEKLFF. CDR3 DNA: TGTGCCAGCAGTTTTGTCTCAGGGGGGTCTAATGAAAAACTGTTTTTT. The rearrangement joins TRBV27 to TRBJ1-4; 7 bases match TRBD1. From germline, CDR1 is MNHEY and CDR2 SMNVEV (reference sequence). This CDR3 region has 16 residues. J gave up 3 bases and V 3 bases, and 7 bases lay outside the gene matches.

Here the CDR3 DNA reads TGTGCCACCAGCACAGGATTGGGAGTGAACACTGAAGCTTTCTTT. It encodes CATSTGLGVNTEAFF. The chain couples TRBV15 to TRBJ1-1; D gene uncertain. This CDR3 has 15 residues. The V gene lost 4 bases and the J gene lost 0 bases, with 12 bases spanning the gap. CDR1 and CDR2 from the germline V gene are LNHNV and YYDKDF (reference sequence).

V and J are TRBV28 and TRBJ1-2, with TRBD1 matching over 10 bases. The germline V gene encodes CDR1 MDHEN and CDR2 SYDVKM. The junction had 6 bases not matched to a gene; V was cut back by 5 bases and J by 3 bases. The length of the CDR3 is 15 residues. Here the CDR3 DNA reads TGTGCCAGCAGTACCCGGGACAGGGGCTACTATGGCTACACCTTC. As protein: CASSTRDRGYYGYTF.

The V gene is TRBV19, the J gene TRBJ1-1; 7 nucleotides match TRBD1. Per the germline V gene, CDR1 is LNHDA and CDR2 is SQIVND (reference sequence). This CDR3 comprises 15 residues. J was trimmed by 6 bases and V by 4 bases; bases with no gene match: 11. CDR3 sequence: CASSTIQGLFPEAFF. In nucleotides, the CDR3 is TGTGCCAGTAGTACCATACAGGGGTTGTTCCCTGAAGCTTTCTTT.

The genes are TRBV6-4 and TRBJ2-7; D perhaps matches TRBD1 (6 bases). In germline, CDR1 is MRHNA, CDR2 SNTAGT. This CDR3 contains 14 residues. Trimming stripped 5 bases from V and 0 bases from J, with 11 bases between. CDR3 sequence: CASSTDSTSYEQYF. CDR3 sequence (DNA): TGTGCCAGCAGTACGGACAGTACCTCCTACGAGCAGTACTTC.

This clone was recorded only once. The chain employs TRBV9 and TRBJ2-3, with D maybe TRBD2 (5 bases). Germline CDR1 reads SGDLS; CDR2 reads YYNGEE. Trimming removed 0 bases from V and 0 bases from J, with 8 bases in between. The length of the CDR3 is 15 residues. This chain's CDR3 is CASSVAGGSTDTQYF. Written as DNA, the CDR3 is TGTGCCAGCAGCGTAGCTGGAGGAAGCACAGATACGCAGTATTTT. Based on the CDR3 plus reference TRBV9 and TRBJ2-3, the full variable domain is DSGVTQTPKHLITATGQRVTLRCSPRSGDLSVYWYQQSLDQGLQFLIQYYNGEERAKGNILERFSAQQFPDLHSELNLSSLELGDSALYFCASSVAGGSTDTQYFGPGTRLTVL.

The V gene is TRBV4-2, the J gene TRBJ2-1; no definite D call. CDR3 size: 15 residues. V shed 4 bases and J shed 0 bases, with 10 bases lying between them. Germline CDR1 is LGHNA and CDR2 is YNFKEQ. DNA of the CDR3: TGTGCCAGCAGCCGTTTAGCCAGCTCCTACAATGAGCAGTTCTTC. Its protein product is CASSRLASSYNEQFF.

The chain joins TRBV30 to TRBJ1-2, with D possibly being TRBD1 (6 bases). Germline-derived CDR1 and CDR2 are GTSNPN and SVGIG (reference sequence). The CDR3 loop spans 11 amino acids. The V end was cut by 8 bases, the J end by 4 bases, with 11 bases between. The CDR3 is CAGNRVYGYTF. CDR3 sequence (DNA): TGTGCCGGAAACAGGGTCTATGGCTACACCTTC. Filled out from reference TRBV30 and TRBJ1-2, the complete variable domain reads SQTIHQWPATLVQPVGSPLSLECTVEGTSNPNLYWYRQAAGRGLQLLFYSVGIGQISSEVPQNLSASRPQDRQFILSSKKLLLSDSGFYLCAGNRVYGYTFGSGTRLTVV.

This clone was detected only once. One junction end disagrees with the germline gene, perhaps due to a read error. V usage is TRBV2 and J usage is TRBJ2-3; D is undetermined. Germline CDR1 and CDR2: SNHLY and FYNNEI. This CDR3 spans 12 amino acids. CDR3 nucleotide sequence: TGTGCCAGCAGTGGGGCCACAGCTACGCAGTATTTT. Encoded protein: CASSGATATQYF. The complete variable domain, with remaining parts taken from reference TRBV2 and TRBJ2-3, reads EPEVTQTPSHQVTQMGQEVILRCVPISNHLYFYWYRQILGQKVEFLVSFYNNEISEKSEIFDDQFSVERPDGSNFTLKIRSTKLEDSAMYFCASSGATATQYFGPGTRLTVL.

This chain connects TRBV19 to TRBJ1-2; D gene ambiguous. The length of the CDR3 is 12 residues. Per the germline V gene, CDR1 is LNHDA and CDR2 is SQIVND (reference sequence). Trimming removed 5 bases from V and 4 bases from J, with 8 bases in between. CDR3 protein: CASSFAGYGYTF. CDR3 DNA: TGTGCCAGTAGTTTTGCGGGCTATGGCTACACCTTC.

This sequence joins TRBV6-5 and TRBJ2-1; D not resolved. The germline CDR1 and CDR2 sequences are MNHEY and SVGAGI. Trimming pared 5 bases from V and 7 bases from J, leaving 15 bases between. The CDR3 is made up of 14 amino acids. As DNA, the CDR3 is TGTGCCAGCAGTCCCCTTTTTGTAGTAAATGAGCAGTTCTTC. Encoded protein: CASSPLFVVNEQFF.

The chain is built from TRBV19 and TRBJ2-7; either TRBD1 or TRBD2 may fit D (5 bases each). There are 13 residues in the CDR3. The germline V gene encodes CDR1 LNHDA and CDR2 SQIVND (reference sequence). The V end lost 4 bases, the J end lost 0 bases, and 7 bases lay between the germline ends. The CDR3, as DNA: TGTGCCAGTAGTACGGGGACCTCCTACGAGCAGTACTTC. Translating gives CASSTGTSYEQYF.

V is TRBV10-3 and J is TRBJ2-1, with TRBD1 matching over 7 bases. CDR3 size: 14 residues. Germline loops: CDR1 ENHRY, CDR2 SYGVKD. The trim removed 5 bases at V and 6 bases at J, leaving 7 bases unmatched. The CDR3 coding sequence is TGTGCCATCAGTAAGACAGGGTCCCCCAATGAGCAGTTCTTC. It specifies CAISKTGSPNEQFF.

This clone was seen only a few times. V gene TRBV7-9 combines with J gene TRBJ1-1; D call uncertain. This CDR3 comprises 12 residues. Looked up from germline, CDR1 is SEHNR and CDR2 is FQNEAQ (reference sequence). V was pared by 5 bases and J by 6 bases, with 10 bases between. The CDR3 DNA is TGTGCCAGCAGCCCCCGTAGGGCTGAAGCTTTCTTT. Protein: CASSPRRAEAFF.

V and J are TRBV3-1 (or the pseudogene TRBV3-2) and TRBJ1-2, with TRBD1 as a possible D gene (6 bases). The CDR3 runs to 15 residues. Germline CDR1 LGHDT, CDR2 YNNKEL (reference sequence). V shed 6 bases and J shed 6 bases, with 20 bases lying between them. CDR3 protein: CASRPGQLGVDGYTF. The CDR3, as DNA: TGTGCCAGCAGACCTGGACAGTTGGGAGTTGATGGCTACACCTTC.

The chain employs TRBV19 and TRBJ1-3; 8 bases are a match to TRBD1. The CDR3 has 16 amino acids. Germline-derived CDR1 and CDR2 are LNHDA and SQIVND (reference sequence). V lost 6 bases, J lost 0 bases, and 7 bases stayed unmatched. In DNA form, the CDR3 reads TGTGCCAGTAGGCCCGGGGACAGGAGCTCTGGAAACACCATATATTTT. Amino acid sequence: CASRPGDRSSGNTIYF.

The chain employs TRBV27 and TRBJ2-6; D is uncertain. In germline, CDR1 is MNHEY, CDR2 SMNVEV (reference sequence). V was shortened by 6 bases and J by 2 bases, with 14 bases between the two germline ends. This CDR3 region has 16 residues. The CDR3 spells CASRMNGAAGANVLTF. CDR3 nucleotides: TGTGCCAGCAGGATGAACGGAGCAGCTGGGGCCAACGTCCTGACTTTC. Filled out from reference TRBV27 and TRBJ2-6, the complete variable domain reads EAQVTQNPRYLITVTGKKLTVTCSQNMNHEYMSWYRQDPGLGLRQIYYSMNVEVTDKGDVPEGYKVSRKEKRNFPLILESPSPNQTSLYFCASRMNGAAGANVLTFGAGSRLTVL.